The source of this TCR beta chain is a study of low-dose radiotherapy and immunotherapy resistance in tumors. The time point here: before trial treatment. V trimming: 5 bases; J trimming: 8 bases; junction bases outside the gene matches: 11. Germline CDR1 is SGHTA and CDR2 is FQGNSA. The CDR3 has 16 amino acids. First-strand cDNA relied on TRAV- and TRBV-specific primers spanning alpha and beta chains. TCRs underwent roughly 19 PCR cycles of amplification with a constant-region primer and V-primer adapter. In TCRdb, the reads were re-called with MiXCR into one record per CDR3 protein. Of over 55,000 distinct CDR3 sequences detected, more than 25% appear once; the ten largest clones hold 11%. This clonotype was counted ten times or more.

The chain carries TRBV7-2 and TRBJ2-3; TRBD2 aligns across 12 bases. This receptor was identified in a female donor with ovarian cancer. The sample in question was PBMCs, obtained before treatment. The CDR3 DNA reads as TGTGCCAGCAGCGCCCGCCTAGCGGGGGGGGCGGGTACGCAGTATTTT. It encodes CASSARLAGGAGTQYF. Supplemented by reference TRBV7-2 and TRBJ2-3, the full variable domain reads GAGVSQSPSNKVTEKGKDVELRCDPISGHTALYWYRQSLGQGLEFLIYFQGNSAPDKSGLPSDRFSAERTGGSVSTLTIQRTQQEDSAVYLCASSARLAGGAGTQYFGPGTRLTVL.